These 21 T cell receptor beta chains were sequenced from one sample in a study of control samples from healthy donors and cancer patients. Generated by immunoSEQ multiplex PCR, the TCRdb table keeps only in-frame clones and is missing some. The table shows under 110,000 clones, with approximately 90% occurring only once. Sequencing was carried out using blood. All receptors come from a young man in good health.

The genes are TRBV4-1 and TRBJ1-1; no firm D call. The CDR3 has 14 residues. V was shortened by 1 base and J by 3 bases, with 9 bases between the two germline ends. The germline gives CDR1 MGHRA, CDR2 YSYEKL. CDR3: CASSQASGDTEAFF. Written as DNA, the CDR3 is TGCGCCAGCAGCCAAGCAAGTGGAGACACTGAAGCTTTCTTT.

The chain joins TRBV11-2 to TRBJ1-1; D call uncertain. Germline V gene lookup returns CDR1 SGHAT and CDR2 FQNNGV. The CDR3 consists of 14 residues. The V end was cut by 3 bases, the J end by 1 base, with 9 bases between. The CDR3 region is CASSLGSRNTEAFF. The DNA for the CDR3 is TGTGCCAGCAGCTTGGGGTCGCGGAACACTGAAGCTTTCTTT.

The table lists this clone with a count of one. The rearrangement joins TRBV28 to TRBJ1-2; 7 bases map to TRBD1. V lost 5 bases, J lost 5 bases, and 8 bases stayed unmatched. CDR3 length equals 14 residues. Germline V gives CDR1 MDHEN, CDR2 SYDVKM. In nucleotides, the CDR3 is TGTGCCAGCAGTCGGCCCTCGACAGGGTATGGCTACACCTTC. Translated, it gives CASSRPSTGYGYTF.

The chain employs TRBV6-5 and TRBJ2-1; D may correspond to TRBD1 or TRBD2 (5 bases each). With 6 bases removed from V and 3 bases from J, the gap between germline ends came to 12 bases. Germline V gene sequence: CDR1 MNHEY, CDR2 SVGAGI. The CDR3 has 14 residues. CDR3 sequence (DNA): TGTGCCAGCAGAGCCAGGGACCACTACAATGAGCAGTTCTTC. Translated, it gives CASRARDHYNEQFF.

CDR3 sequence: CASSPRGLVHNEQFF. CDR3 DNA: TGTGCCAGCAGCCCCCGGGGACTGGTACACAATGAGCAGTTCTTC. The V gene is TRBV11-2, the J gene TRBJ2-1; tentatively, D is TRBD2 (6 bases). Per the germline V gene, CDR1 is SGHAT and CDR2 is FQNNGV. The CDR3 is 15 residues long. V was pared by 5 bases and J by 5 bases, with 16 bases between.

The CDR3 here is CASSSQGGLNTEAFF. The CDR3 bases are TGTGCCAGCAGTTCACAGGGGGGCCTGAACACTGAAGCTTTCTTT. The chain links TRBV6-5 to TRBJ1-1; TRBD1 matches 8 bases. Trimming took 4 bases from V and 0 from J; bases not matched to a gene: 4. CDR1 MNHEY and CDR2 SVGAGI come from the germline V gene. CDR3 length equals 15 residues.

The genes are TRBV2 and TRBJ2-5; 11 bases are shared with TRBD1. Per the germline V gene, CDR1 is SNHLY and CDR2 is FYNNEI. This CDR3 contains 17 residues. V was clipped by 6 bases and J by 3 bases; unmatched bases: 12. As DNA, the CDR3 is TGTGCCAGCAGGGATTATGAGGGACAGGGGGAGGAAGAGACCCAGTACTTC. This codes for CASRDYEGQGEEETQYF.

The V gene is TRBV6-2 or TRBV6-3, the J gene TRBJ2-1; D gene ambiguous. Germline CDR1 reads MNHEY; CDR2 reads SVGEGT. Trimming removed 2 bases from V and 7 bases from J, with 9 bases in between. The CDR3 covers 13 residues. The CDR3 region is CASSYRPENEQFF. The CDR3 DNA reads as TGTGCCAGCAGTTACAGACCCGAAAATGAGCAGTTCTTC.

The chain uses TRBV12-3 or TRBV12-4 and TRBJ1-2; D is uncertain. CDR3 length equals 12 residues. V gave up 3 bases and J gave up 5 bases, with 7 bases separating them. The CDR3 DNA follows: TGTGCCAGCAGTTTCTCAGGTTATGGCTACACCTTC. Translating it yields CASSFSGYGYTF.

The rearrangement uses TRBV15 and TRBJ1-3; D ambiguous. The ends were cut back, 1 base at V and 2 bases at J, with 9 bases in the middle. Germline V gene lookup returns CDR1 LNHNV and CDR2 YYDKDF (reference sequence). The CDR3 sequence is 15 residues long. DNA of the CDR3: TGTGCCACCAGCAGAGCGCGAGGGCCTGGAAACACCATATATTTT. Residues: CATSRARGPGNTIYF.

The chain has TRBV18 and TRBJ1-2, with D perhaps matching TRBD1 (5 bases). V gave up 0 bases and J gave up 7 bases, with 12 bases separating them. The germline CDR1 and CDR2 sequences are KGHSH and LQKENI. CDR3 length: 14 residues. CDR3 DNA sequence: TGTGCCAGCTCACCACCGTTGACAGAACCTGGCTACACCTTC. It encodes CASSPPLTEPGYTF.

This chain links TRBV5-5 with TRBJ2-1; D remains unclear. This CDR3 has 14 residues. Germline loops: CDR1 SGHKS, CDR2 YYEKEE (reference sequence). The V gene lost 2 bases and the J gene lost 6 bases, with 12 bases spanning the gap. The CDR3 here is CASSLRGSGNEQFF. The CDR3 DNA sequence: TGTGCCAGCAGCTTACGCGGTTCAGGCAATGAGCAGTTCTTC.

This clone came up once. The chain couples TRBV2 to TRBJ1-2; possibly TRBD1 for D (6 bases). V was shortened by 2 bases and J by 8 bases, with 18 bases between the two germline ends. The CDR3 runs 15 residues. Germline CDR1 SNHLY, CDR2 FYNNEI. CDR3 in DNA: TGTGCCAGCAGTGAATTTATGGGGGCACCTCCAGGCTACACCTTC. Protein: CASSEFMGAPPGYTF.

This sequence joins TRBV7-9 and TRBJ2-3, with TRBD2 identical over 7 bases. CDR1 and CDR2 (germline): SEHNR, FQNEAQ (reference sequence). This CDR3 contains 18 residues. The J segment lost 0 bases and the V segment lost 2 bases, leaving 11 bases of the junction unmatched. CDR3 in DNA: TGTGCCAGCAGCTTAACTCAAGCGGGGCCGGTTAGCACAGATACGCAGTATTTT. This sequence encodes CASSLTQAGPVSTDTQYF. Variable domain in full (rest from reference TRBV7-9 and TRBJ2-3): DTGVSQNPRHKITKRGQNVTFRCDPISEHNRLYWYRQTLGQGPEFLTYFQNEAQLEKSRLLSDRFSAERPKGSFSTLEIQRTEQGDSAMYLCASSLTQAGPVSTDTQYFGPGTRLTVL.

The genes are TRBV25-1 and TRBJ2-6; unclear D gene. V dropped 0 bases and J dropped 1 base, with 10 bases sitting between them. CDR3 length equals 17 residues. In germline, CDR1 is MGHDK, CDR2 SYGVNS. The CDR3 loop is CASSEYFFDSGANVLTF. The DNA for the CDR3 is TGTGCCAGCAGTGAATATTTCTTCGATTCTGGGGCCAACGTCCTGACTTTC.

The chain recombines TRBV20-1 with TRBJ1-2; the D gene is possibly TRBD1 (5 bases). The V gene's germline CDR1 is DFQATT and CDR2 SNEGSKA (reference sequence). The CDR3 loop spans 10 amino acids. CDR3 sequence (DNA): TGCATGGCAGGGAACTATGGCTACACCTTC. Translated, it gives CMAGNYGYTF.

This chain links TRBV5-1 with TRBJ2-5; weak D call: TRBD1 (8 bases). Trimming stripped 10 bases from V and 5 bases from J, with 30 bases between. The V gene's germline CDR1 is SGHRS and CDR2 YFSETQ. This CDR3 region has 17 residues. The CDR3 loop is CAPSAGGAGGKLETQYF. The CDR3 DNA is TGCGCCCCCAGCGCAGGGGGGGCAGGGGGCAAATTGGAGACCCAGTACTTC.

The chain carries TRBV5-6 and TRBJ2-7; 10 nucleotides match TRBD2. V lost 5 bases, J lost 2 bases, and 4 bases stayed unmatched. The CDR3 is made up of 14 amino acids. The germline V gene has CDR1 SGHDT and CDR2 YYEEEE. The CDR3 reads CASSFSGRAYEQYF. The CDR3 nucleotides are TGTGCCAGCAGTTTCAGCGGGAGGGCCTACGAGCAGTACTTC. Full variable domain (rest looked up from reference TRBV5-6 and TRBJ2-7): DAGVTQSPTHLIKTRGQQVTLRCSPKSGHDTVSWYQQALGQGPQFIFQYYEEEERQRGNFPDRFSGHQFPNYSSELNVNALLLGDSALYLCASSFSGRAYEQYFGPGTRLTVT.

V usage is TRBV9 and J usage is TRBJ2-5; TRBD1 might be the D (6 bases). The CDR3 is made up of 15 amino acids. CDR1 is SGDLS, CDR2 YYNGEE, per germline. Trimming cost V 3 bases and J 5 bases, with 17 bases left between them. CDR3 region: CASSETGLVGETQYF. Here the CDR3 DNA reads TGTGCCAGCAGCGAGACAGGTCTCGTCGGGGAGACCCAGTACTTC.

This clone was detected a few times. As DNA, the CDR3 is TGTGCCACCAGTACAGGACGCTCCTACAATGAGCAGTTCTTC. Protein product: CATSTGRSYNEQFF. The gene calls are TRBV24-1 and TRBJ2-1; the D gene is possibly TRBD1 (5 bases). CDR3 length equals 14 residues. CDR1 is KGHDR, CDR2 SFDVKD, per germline. The V gene lost 6 bases and the J gene lost 0 bases, with 8 bases spanning the gap.

The genes are TRBV19 and TRBJ2-5; 16 bases are shared with TRBD2. The germline CDR1 and CDR2 sequences are LNHDA and SQIVND (reference sequence). The CDR3 extends over 17 amino acids. Germline trimming cut 5 bases from V and 6 bases from J; bases unmatched to any gene: 9. CDR3 protein: CASSPGTSGGAGKTQYF. CDR3 nucleotide sequence: TGTGCCAGTAGTCCCGGGACTAGCGGGGGGGCCGGGAAGACCCAGTACTTC.